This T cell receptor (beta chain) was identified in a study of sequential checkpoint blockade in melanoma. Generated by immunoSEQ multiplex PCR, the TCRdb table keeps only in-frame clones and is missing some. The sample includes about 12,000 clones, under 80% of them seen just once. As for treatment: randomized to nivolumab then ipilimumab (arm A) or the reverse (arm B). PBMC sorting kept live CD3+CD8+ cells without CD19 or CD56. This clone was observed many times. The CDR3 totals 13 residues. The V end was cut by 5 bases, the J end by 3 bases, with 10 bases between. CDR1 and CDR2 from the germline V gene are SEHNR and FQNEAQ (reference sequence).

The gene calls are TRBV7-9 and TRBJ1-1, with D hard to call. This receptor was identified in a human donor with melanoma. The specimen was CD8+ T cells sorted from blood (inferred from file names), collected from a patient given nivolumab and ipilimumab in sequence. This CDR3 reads CASSRNGDTEAFF. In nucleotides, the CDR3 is TGTGCCAGCAGCCGCAACGGGGACACTGAAGCTTTCTTT.